What follows describes a single T cell receptor beta chain. No antigen is known for it. This sample is part of a study of cytomegalovirus exposure and HLA in healthy donors. The primer mix had 60 Vbeta and 13 Jbeta primers. Here immunoSEQ multiplex PCR was the method, and the copy in TCRdb shows in-frame clones only, minus some. The table lists 85,000 to 95,000 clones, under 80% of them singletons. The study's findings and limits: V- and J-gene trimming in TCR beta was tied to a missense DCLRE1C variant by an analysis performed later. As immune exposure information, only CMV serostatus was available. A cluster of highly shared sequence variants was likely a sequencing artifact.

The CDR3 loop spans 15 amino acids. Germline values: CDR1 MNHEY, CDR2 SVGAGI. The V and J ends lost 0 bases and 3 bases respectively, with 12 bases between them. V and J are TRBV6-5 and TRBJ2-7, with D possibly being TRBD2 (7 bases). The clonotype comes from a man between 25 and 39 years old in good health and CMV-seropositive. The sequenced sample consisted of PBMCs. CDR3 sequence reads: CASSYSAGAFYEQYF. In DNA form, the CDR3 reads TGTGCCAGCAGTTACTCGGCGGGGGCCTTCTACGAGCAGTACTTC.